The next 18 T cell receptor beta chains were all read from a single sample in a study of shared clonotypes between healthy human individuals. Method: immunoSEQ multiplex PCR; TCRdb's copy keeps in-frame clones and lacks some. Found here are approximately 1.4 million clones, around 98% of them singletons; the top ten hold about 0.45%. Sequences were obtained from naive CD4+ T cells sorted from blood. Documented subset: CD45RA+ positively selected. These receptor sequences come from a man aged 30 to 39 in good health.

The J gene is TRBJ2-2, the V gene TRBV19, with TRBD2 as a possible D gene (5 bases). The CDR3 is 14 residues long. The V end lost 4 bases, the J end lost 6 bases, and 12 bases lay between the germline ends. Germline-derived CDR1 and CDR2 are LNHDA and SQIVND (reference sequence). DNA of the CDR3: TGTGCCAGTAGTACGGACTTCAGCGCCGGGGAGCTGTTTTTT. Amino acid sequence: CASSTDFSAGELFF.

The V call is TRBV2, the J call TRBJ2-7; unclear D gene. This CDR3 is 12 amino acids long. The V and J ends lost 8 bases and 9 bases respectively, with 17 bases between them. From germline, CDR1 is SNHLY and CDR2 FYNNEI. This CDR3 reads CASVGPNPGQYF. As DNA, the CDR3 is TGTGCCAGCGTTGGCCCCAACCCAGGGCAGTACTTC.

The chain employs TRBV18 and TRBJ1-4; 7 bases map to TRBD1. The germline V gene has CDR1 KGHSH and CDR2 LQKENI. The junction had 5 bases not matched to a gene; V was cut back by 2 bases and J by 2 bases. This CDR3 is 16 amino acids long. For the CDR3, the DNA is TGTGCCAGCTCACCAGGCTTCAGGGGGACTAATGAAAAACTGTTTTTT. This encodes CASSPGFRGTNEKLFF.

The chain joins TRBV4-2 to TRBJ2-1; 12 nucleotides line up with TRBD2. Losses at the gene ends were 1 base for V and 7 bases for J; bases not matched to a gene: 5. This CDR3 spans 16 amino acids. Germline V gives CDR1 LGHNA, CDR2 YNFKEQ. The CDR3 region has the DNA TGTGCCAGCAGCCAAGGACTAGCGGGAGTGGGTAATGAGCAGTTCTTC. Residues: CASSQGLAGVGNEQFF.

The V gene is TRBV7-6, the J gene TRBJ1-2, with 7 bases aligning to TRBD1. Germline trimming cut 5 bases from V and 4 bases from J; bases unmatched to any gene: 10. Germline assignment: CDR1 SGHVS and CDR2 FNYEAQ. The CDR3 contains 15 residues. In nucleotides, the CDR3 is TGTGCCAGCAGCCCGGGACAGCCCGGCCTCTATGGCTACACCTTC. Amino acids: CASSPGQPGLYGYTF.

The CDR3 bases are TGTGCCAGCAGTTACACCCCGGGGACAGCCCCTGAGACCCAGTACTTC. Its protein product is CASSYTPGTAPETQYF. The chain links TRBV6-5 to TRBJ2-5; TRBD1 matches 7 bases. This CDR3 is built from 16 residues. V shed 2 bases and J 5 bases; nucleotides not matched to a gene: 11. Germline CDR1 MNHEY, CDR2 SVGAGI.

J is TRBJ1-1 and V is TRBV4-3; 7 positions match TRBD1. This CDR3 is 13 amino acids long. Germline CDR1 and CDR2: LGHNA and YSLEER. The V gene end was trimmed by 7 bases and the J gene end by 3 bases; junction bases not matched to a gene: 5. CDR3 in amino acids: CASTTTGYTEAFF. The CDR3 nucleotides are TGCGCCAGCACCACGACAGGGTACACTGAAGCTTTCTTT.

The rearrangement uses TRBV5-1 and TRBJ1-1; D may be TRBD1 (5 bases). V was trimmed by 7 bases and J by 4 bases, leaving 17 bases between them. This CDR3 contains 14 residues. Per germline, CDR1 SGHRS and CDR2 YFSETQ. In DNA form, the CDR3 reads TGCGCCAGCTCAAAAGAGGCGGGGGGCACTGAAGCTTTCTTT. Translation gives CASSKEAGGTEAFF.

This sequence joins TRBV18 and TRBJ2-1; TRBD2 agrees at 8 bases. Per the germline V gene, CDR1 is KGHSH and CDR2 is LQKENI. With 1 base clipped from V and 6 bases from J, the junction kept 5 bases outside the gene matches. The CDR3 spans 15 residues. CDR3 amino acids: CASSPQRESGNEQFF. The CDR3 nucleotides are TGTGCCAGCTCACCACAGCGGGAGTCGGGCAATGAGCAGTTCTTC. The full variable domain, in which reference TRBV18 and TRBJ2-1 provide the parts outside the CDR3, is NAGVMQNPRHLVRRRGQEARLRCSPMKGHSHVYWYRQLPEEGLKFMVYLQKENIIDESGMPKERFSAEFPKEGPSILRIQQVVRGDSAAYFCASSPQRESGNEQFFGPGTRLTVL.

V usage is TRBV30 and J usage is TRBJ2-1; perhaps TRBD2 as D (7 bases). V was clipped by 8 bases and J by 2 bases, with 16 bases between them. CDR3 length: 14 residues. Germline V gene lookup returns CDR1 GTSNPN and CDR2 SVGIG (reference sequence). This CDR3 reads CARRGGATYNEQFF. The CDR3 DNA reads TGTGCCCGCAGAGGGGGGGCGACCTACAATGAGCAGTTCTTC.

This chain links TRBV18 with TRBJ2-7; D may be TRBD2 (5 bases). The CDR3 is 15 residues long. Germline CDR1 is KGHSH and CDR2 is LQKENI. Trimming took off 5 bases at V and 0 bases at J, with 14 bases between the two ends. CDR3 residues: CASSYTSSLSYEQYF. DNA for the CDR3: TGTGCCAGCTCATATACTAGTTCCCTCTCCTACGAGCAGTACTTC.

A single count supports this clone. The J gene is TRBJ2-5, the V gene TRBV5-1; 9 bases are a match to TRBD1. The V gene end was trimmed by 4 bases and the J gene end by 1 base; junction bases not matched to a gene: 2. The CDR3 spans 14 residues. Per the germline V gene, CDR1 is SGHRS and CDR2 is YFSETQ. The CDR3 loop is CASSRQGVQETQYF. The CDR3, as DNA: TGCGCCAGCAGCCGACAGGGGGTCCAAGAGACCCAGTACTTC.

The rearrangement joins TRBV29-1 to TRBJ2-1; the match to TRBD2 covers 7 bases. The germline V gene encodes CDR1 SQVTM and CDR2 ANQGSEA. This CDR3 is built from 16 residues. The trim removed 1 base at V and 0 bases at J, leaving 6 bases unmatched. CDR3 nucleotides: TGCAGCGTTGAAGCCTCTAGCGGCGTCTCCTACAATGAGCAGTTCTTC. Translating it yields CSVEASSGVSYNEQFF.

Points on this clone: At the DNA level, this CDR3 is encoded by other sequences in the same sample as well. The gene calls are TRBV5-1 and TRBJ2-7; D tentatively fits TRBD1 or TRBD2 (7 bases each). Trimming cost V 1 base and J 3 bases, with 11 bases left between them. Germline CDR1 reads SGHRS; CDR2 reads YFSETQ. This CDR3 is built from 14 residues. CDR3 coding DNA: TGCGCCAGCAGCTTGTCAGGGGGGGACTACGAGCAGTACTTC. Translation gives CASSLSGGDYEQYF.

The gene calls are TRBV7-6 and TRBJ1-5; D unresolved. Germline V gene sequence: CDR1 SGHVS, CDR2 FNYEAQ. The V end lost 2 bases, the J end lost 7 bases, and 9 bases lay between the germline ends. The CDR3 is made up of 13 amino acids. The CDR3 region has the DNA TGTGCCAGCAGCTTAAGCGAGGGCCAGCCCCAGCATTTT. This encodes CASSLSEGQPQHF.

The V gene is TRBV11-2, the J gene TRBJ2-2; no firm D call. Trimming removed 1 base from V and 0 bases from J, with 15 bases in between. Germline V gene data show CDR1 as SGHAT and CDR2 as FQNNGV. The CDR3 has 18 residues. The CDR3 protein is CASSLVGLRRANTGELFF. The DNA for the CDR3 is TGTGCCAGCAGCTTAGTTGGTCTTCGAAGGGCGAACACCGGGGAGCTGTTTTTT.

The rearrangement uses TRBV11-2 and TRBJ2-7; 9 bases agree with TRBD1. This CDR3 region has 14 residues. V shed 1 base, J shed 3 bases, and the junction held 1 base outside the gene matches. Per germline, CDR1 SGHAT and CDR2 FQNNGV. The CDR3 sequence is CASSLGDRDYEQYF. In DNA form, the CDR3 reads TGTGCCAGCAGCTTAGGGGACAGGGACTACGAGCAGTACTTC. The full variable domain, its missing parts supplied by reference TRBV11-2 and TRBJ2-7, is EAGVAQSPRYKIIEKRQSVAFWCNPISGHATLYWYQQILGQGPKLLIQFQNNGVVDDSQLPKDRFSAERLKGVDSTLKIQPAKLEDSAVYLCASSLGDRDYEQYFGPGTRLTVT.

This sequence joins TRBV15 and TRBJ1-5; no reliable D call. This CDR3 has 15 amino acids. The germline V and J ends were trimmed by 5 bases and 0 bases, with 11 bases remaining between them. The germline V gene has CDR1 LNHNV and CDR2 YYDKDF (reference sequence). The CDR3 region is CATSSGSGSNQPQHF. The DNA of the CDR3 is TGTGCCACCAGCTCCGGATCAGGTAGCAATCAGCCCCAGCATTTT.